The 15 T cell receptor beta chains in this list originate from one sample, sequenced in a study of blood T cells in healthy people across ages. Together with a sample-barcoded 5' primer, a J-beta primer mix was included in a second PCR lasting about 6 to 11 cycles. One entry per CDR3 protein, called by TCRdb with MiXCR from the 5' RACE reads. Of some 1.5 million distinct CDR3 sequences listed, about 28% are singletons. The sequencing sample was made of blood. The receptors here all came from a woman between 25 and 40 years old in good health.

The chain joins TRBV7-7 to TRBJ2-5; the D gene is possibly TRBD2 (6 bases). Trimming took off 1 base at V and 1 base at J, with 19 bases between the two ends. CDR1 SSHAT and CDR2 FNYEAQ come from the germline V gene (reference sequence). The CDR3 length is 18 residues. The CDR3 protein is CASSLDQFGGGPQETQYF. As DNA, the CDR3 is TGTGCCAGCAGCTTAGATCAATTCGGGGGAGGACCCCAAGAGACCCAGTACTTC.

Notes on this clonotype: An end of the junction does not agree with germline; a read error may underlie this. The V call is TRBV19, the J call TRBJ1-6; 8 nucleotides line up with TRBD1. This CDR3 has 15 residues. Per the germline V gene, CDR1 is LNHDA and CDR2 is SQIVND (reference sequence). This chain's CDR3 is CSSSTRQGRTSPLHF. CDR3 nucleotide sequence: TGTTCCAGTAGTACCCGACAGGGGAGGACTTCACCCCTCCACTTT.

The table lists this clonotype with a few counts. CDR3 residues: CASGHLGLSYYGYTF. CDR3 DNA sequence: TGTGCCAGCGGCCACTTAGGGCTCTCCTACTATGGCTACACCTTC. The chain recombines TRBV2 with TRBJ1-2; D gene uncertain. The CDR3 runs to 15 residues. Trimming took 8 bases from V and 3 from J, leaving 19 bases between them. The germline gives CDR1 SNHLY, CDR2 FYNNEI.

This clonotype was counted a few times. V usage is TRBV6-1 and J usage is TRBJ1-4, with D unresolved. The length of the CDR3 is 15 residues. V was trimmed by 2 bases and J by 0 bases, leaving 7 bases between them. The germline V gene has CDR1 MNHNS and CDR2 SASEGT. CDR3 nucleotides: TGTGCCAGCAGTGAATACGGCACAACTAATGAAAAACTGTTTTTT. This sequence encodes CASSEYGTTNEKLFF.

The chain uses TRBV19 and TRBJ1-2, with 7 positions matching TRBD1. The CDR3 is 14 residues long. J was trimmed by 6 bases and V by 6 bases; bases with no gene match: 10. Per the germline V gene, CDR1 is LNHDA and CDR2 is SQIVND (reference sequence). The CDR3 is CASSEYDRDHGYTF. CDR3 DNA: TGTGCCAGTAGCGAATACGACAGGGATCATGGCTACACCTTC.

This clonotype was seen ten or more times. V and J are TRBV6-6 and TRBJ2-1; TRBD2 is a possible D gene (7 bases). V lost 6 bases, J lost 7 bases, and 16 bases lay in between. The CDR3 extends over 14 amino acids. Germline assignment: CDR1 MNHNY and CDR2 SVGAGI (reference sequence). Here the CDR3 reads CASREGGAGNEQFF. For the CDR3, the DNA is TGTGCCAGCAGGGAGGGGGGGGCCGGTAATGAGCAGTTCTTC.

There are many counts of this clonotype. J is TRBJ2-7 and V is TRBV29-1; D gene unclear. Germline CDR1 SQVTM, CDR2 ANQGSEA. The V gene lost 7 bases and the J gene lost 1 base, with 11 bases spanning the gap. The CDR3 totals 12 residues. The CDR3 spells CSALEASYEQYF. The CDR3 bases are TGCAGCGCCCTCGAGGCTTCCTACGAGCAGTACTTC.

This chain links TRBV12-3 or TRBV12-4 with TRBJ2-3, with D possibly matching TRBD2 (5 bases). CDR3 size: 14 residues. Trimming removed 7 bases at V and 4 bases at J, with 15 bases between. CDR3 sequence: CASTFSVSADTQYF. The CDR3 bases are TGTGCCAGCACCTTTAGCGTGAGCGCAGATACGCAGTATTTT.

This clonotype showed up just a few times. This chain connects TRBV6-5 to TRBJ1-4; TRBD1 is a possible D gene (6 bases). CDR1 and CDR2 from the germline V gene are MNHEY and SVGAGI. V was trimmed by 2 bases and J by 5 bases, leaving 9 bases between them. This CDR3 comprises 14 residues. The CDR3: CASSYGGTNEKLFF. The CDR3 region has the DNA TGTGCCAGCAGTTACGGGGGCACAAATGAAAAACTGTTTTTT.

This clonotype has more than one count but fewer than ten. This CDR3 reads CASSYTGSDGYTF. CDR3 DNA: TGTGCCAGCAGTTATACAGGTTCCGATGGCTACACCTTC. The chain uses TRBV6-6 and TRBJ1-2; D is perhaps TRBD1 (5 bases). V dropped 3 bases and J dropped 6 bases, with 11 bases sitting between them. The germline V gene has CDR1 MNHNY and CDR2 SVGAGI (reference sequence). This CDR3 is 13 amino acids long.

The V call is TRBV5-6, the J call TRBJ1-1, with TRBD1 matching 8 bases. The V gene end was trimmed by 3 bases and the J gene end by 4 bases; junction bases not matched to a gene: 11. This CDR3 region has 16 residues. Germline V lookup: CDR1 SGHDT, CDR2 YYEEEE. The CDR3 coding sequence is TGTGCCAGCAGCTCGGACCCAGGGGGCACAAGCACTGAAGCTTTCTTT. It is translated as CASSSDPGGTSTEAFF.

Of note for this clonotype: This may arise from a read error, as a much more abundant clone is one base away. This sequence joins TRBV10-2 and TRBJ2-3; no reliable D call. Germline-derived CDR1 and CDR2 are WSHSY and SAAADI. The CDR3 is made up of 14 amino acids. The CDR3 DNA is TGCGCCAGCAGGGAGTCCATAAGCACAGATACGCAGTATTTT. As protein: CASRESISTDTQYF.

The CDR3 loop is CASSLGAGQGTEAFF. The CDR3 DNA reads TGCGCCAGCAGCTTGGGGGCAGGGCAGGGCACTGAAGCTTTCTTT. This chain joins TRBV5-1 and TRBJ1-1, with TRBD1 as a possible D gene (5 bases). CDR3 length: 15 amino acids. Trimming left V 0 bases short and J 4 bases short, with 13 bases between. The germline gives CDR1 SGHRS, CDR2 YFSETQ.

The chain couples TRBV7-9 to TRBJ1-2; D unclear. This CDR3 has 14 amino acids. Trimming cost V 3 bases and J 2 bases, with 10 bases left between them. The germline V gene encodes CDR1 SEHNR and CDR2 FQNEAQ (reference sequence). CDR3 residues: CASSFPGRNYGYTF. In nucleotides, the CDR3 is TGTGCCAGCAGCTTCCCCGGGAGGAACTATGGCTACACCTTC.

This clonotype was picked up many times. The chain joins TRBV9 to TRBJ2-1, with D unclear. The V and J ends lost 3 bases and 14 bases respectively, with 18 bases between them. CDR3 length equals 13 residues. The germline CDR1 and CDR2 sequences are SGDLS and YYNGEE. The CDR3 DNA reads as TGTGCCAGCAGCGCCAGCTCCGAGTTTGGGGAGTTCTTC. Translating gives CASSASSEFGEFF.